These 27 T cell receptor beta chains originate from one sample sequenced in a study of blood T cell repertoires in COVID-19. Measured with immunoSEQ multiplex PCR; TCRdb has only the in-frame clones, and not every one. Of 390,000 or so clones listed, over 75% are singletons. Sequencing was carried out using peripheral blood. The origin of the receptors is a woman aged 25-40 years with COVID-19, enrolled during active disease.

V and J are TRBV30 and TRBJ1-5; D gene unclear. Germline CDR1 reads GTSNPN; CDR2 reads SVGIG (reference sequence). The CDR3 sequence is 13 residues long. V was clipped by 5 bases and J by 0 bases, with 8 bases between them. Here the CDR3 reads CAWGLYSNQPQHF. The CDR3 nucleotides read TGTGCCTGGGGATTATATAGCAATCAGCCCCAGCATTTT.

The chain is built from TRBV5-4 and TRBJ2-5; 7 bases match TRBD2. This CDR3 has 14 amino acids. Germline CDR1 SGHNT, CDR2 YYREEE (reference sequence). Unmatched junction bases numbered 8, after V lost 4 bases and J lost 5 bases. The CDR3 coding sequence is TGTGCCAGCAGCCTAAGCTGGGGGGGGGAGACCCAGTACTTC. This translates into CASSLSWGGETQYF.

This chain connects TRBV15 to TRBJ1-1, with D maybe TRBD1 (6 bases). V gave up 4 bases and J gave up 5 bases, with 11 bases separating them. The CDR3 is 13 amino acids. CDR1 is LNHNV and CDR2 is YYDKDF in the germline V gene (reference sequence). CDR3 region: CATSIGGGTEAFF. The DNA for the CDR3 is TGTGCCACCAGCATAGGGGGGGGGACTGAAGCTTTCTTT.

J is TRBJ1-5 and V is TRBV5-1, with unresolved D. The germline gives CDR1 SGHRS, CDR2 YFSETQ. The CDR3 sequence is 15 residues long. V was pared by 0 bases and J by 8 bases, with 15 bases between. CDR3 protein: CASSLGGGVSEPQHF. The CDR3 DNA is TGCGCCAGCAGCTTGGGAGGCGGGGTCTCAGAGCCCCAGCATTTT.

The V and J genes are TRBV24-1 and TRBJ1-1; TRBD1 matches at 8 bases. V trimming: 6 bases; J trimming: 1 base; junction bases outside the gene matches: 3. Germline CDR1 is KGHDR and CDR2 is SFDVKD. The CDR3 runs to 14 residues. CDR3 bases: TGTGCCACCAGTCGGACAGGGAGGAACACTGAAGCTTTCTTT. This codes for CATSRTGRNTEAFF.

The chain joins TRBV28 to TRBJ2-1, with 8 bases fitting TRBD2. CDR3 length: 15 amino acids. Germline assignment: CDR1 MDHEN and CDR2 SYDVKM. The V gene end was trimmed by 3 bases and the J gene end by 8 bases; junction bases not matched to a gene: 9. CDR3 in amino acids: CASSFFGGGGDEQFF. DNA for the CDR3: TGTGCCAGCAGTTTCTTCGGGGGGGGTGGCGATGAGCAGTTCTTC.

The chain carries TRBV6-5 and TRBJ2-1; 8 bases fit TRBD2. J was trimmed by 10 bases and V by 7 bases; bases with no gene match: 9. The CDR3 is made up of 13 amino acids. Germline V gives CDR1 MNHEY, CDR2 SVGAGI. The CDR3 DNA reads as TGTGCCAGCAATTCACCAGCGGGAGCCGAGCAGTTCTTC. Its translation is CASNSPAGAEQFF.

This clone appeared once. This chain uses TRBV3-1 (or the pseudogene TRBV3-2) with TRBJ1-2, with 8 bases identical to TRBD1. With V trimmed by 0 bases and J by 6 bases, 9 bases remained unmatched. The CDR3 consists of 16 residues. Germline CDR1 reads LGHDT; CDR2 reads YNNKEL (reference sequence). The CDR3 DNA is TGTGCCAGCAGCCAAGACTGGACAGGGACTGGGGATGGCTACACCTTC. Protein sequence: CASSQDWTGTGDGYTF.

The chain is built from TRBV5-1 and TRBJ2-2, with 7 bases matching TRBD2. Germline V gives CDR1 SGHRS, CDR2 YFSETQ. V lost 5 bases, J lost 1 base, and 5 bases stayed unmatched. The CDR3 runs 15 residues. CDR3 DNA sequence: TGCGCCAGCAGGCGGCTAGCGGTGAACACCGGGGAGCTGTTTTTT. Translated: CASRRLAVNTGELFF.

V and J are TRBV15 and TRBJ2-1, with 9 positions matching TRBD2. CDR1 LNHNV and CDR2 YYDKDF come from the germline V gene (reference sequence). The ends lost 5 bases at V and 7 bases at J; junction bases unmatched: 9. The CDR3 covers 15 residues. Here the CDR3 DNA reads TGTGCCACCAGCCCCCGGTTAGCGGGAGTGAATGAGCAGTTCTTC. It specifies CATSPRLAGVNEQFF.

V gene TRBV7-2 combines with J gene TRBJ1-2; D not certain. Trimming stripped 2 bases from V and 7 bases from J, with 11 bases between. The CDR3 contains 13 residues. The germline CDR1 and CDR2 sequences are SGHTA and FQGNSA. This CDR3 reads CASSLFGSGGYTF. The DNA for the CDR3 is TGTGCCAGCAGCTTATTCGGGTCGGGTGGCTACACCTTC.

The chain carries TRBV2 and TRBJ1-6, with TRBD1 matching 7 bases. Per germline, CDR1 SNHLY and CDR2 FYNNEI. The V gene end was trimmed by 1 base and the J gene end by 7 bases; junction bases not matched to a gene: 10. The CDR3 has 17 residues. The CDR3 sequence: CASSEGNRGYSNSPLHF. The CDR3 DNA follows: TGTGCCAGCAGTGAAGGAAACAGGGGCTATAGCAATTCACCCCTCCACTTT.

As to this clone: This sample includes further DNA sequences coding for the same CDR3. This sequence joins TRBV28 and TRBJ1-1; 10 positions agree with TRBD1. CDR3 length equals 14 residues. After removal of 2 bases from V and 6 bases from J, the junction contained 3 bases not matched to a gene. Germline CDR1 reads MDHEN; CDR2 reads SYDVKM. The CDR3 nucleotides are TGTGCCAGCAGTTTACGAGGACAGGGGGCTGAAGCTTTCTTT. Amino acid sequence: CASSLRGQGAEAFF.

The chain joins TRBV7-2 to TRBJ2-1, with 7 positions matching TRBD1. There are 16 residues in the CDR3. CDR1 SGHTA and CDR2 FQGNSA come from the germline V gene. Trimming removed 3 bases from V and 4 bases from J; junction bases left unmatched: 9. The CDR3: CASSFARGNGYNEQFF. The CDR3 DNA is TGTGCCAGCAGCTTCGCCAGGGGGAATGGTTACAATGAGCAGTTCTTC.

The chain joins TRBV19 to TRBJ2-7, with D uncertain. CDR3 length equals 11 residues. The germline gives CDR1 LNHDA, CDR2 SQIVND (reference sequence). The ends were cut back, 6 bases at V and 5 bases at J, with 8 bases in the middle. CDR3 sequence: CASRQDHEQYF. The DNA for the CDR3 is TGTGCCAGTAGGCAGGATCACGAGCAGTACTTC.

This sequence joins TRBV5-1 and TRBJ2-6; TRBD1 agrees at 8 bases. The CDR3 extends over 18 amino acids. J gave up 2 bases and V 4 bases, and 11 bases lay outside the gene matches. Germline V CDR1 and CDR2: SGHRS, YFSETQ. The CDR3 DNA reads TGCGCCAGCAGCCCATGGACAGGGTCGGCTGCTGGGGCCAACGTCCTGACTTTC. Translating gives CASSPWTGSAAGANVLTF.

CDR3 amino acids: CASSLAAQIFYNEQFF. For the CDR3, the DNA is TGTGCCAGCAGCTTAGCGGCACAGATTTTCTACAATGAGCAGTTCTTC. The chain joins TRBV7-9 to TRBJ2-1; no reliable D call. V dropped 0 bases and J dropped 3 bases, with 12 bases sitting between them. This CDR3 is 16 amino acids long. Germline assignment: CDR1 SEHNR and CDR2 FQNEAQ (reference sequence).

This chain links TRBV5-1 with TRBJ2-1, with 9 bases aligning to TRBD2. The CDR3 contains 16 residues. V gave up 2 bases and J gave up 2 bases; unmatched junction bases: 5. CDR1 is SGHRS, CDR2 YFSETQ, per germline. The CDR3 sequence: CASSFGLAHTYNEQFF. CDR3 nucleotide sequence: TGCGCCAGCAGCTTCGGACTAGCGCATACCTACAATGAGCAGTTCTTC.

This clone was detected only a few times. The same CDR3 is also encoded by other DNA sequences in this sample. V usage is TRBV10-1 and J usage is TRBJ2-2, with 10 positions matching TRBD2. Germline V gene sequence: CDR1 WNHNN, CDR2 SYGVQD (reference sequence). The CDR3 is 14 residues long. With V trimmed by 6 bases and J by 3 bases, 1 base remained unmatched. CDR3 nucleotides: TGCGCCAGCAGGCTAGCGGGAGACACCGGGGAGCTGTTTTTT. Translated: CASRLAGDTGELFF.

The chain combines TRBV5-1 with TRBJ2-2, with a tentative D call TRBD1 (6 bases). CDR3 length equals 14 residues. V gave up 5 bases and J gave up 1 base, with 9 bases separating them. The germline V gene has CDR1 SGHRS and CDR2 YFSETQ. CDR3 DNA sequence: TGCGCCAGCAGATGGACAGTGAACACCGGGGAGCTGTTTTTT. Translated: CASRWTVNTGELFF. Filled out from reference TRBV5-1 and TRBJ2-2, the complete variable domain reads KAGVTQTPRYLIKTRGQQVTLSCSPISGHRSVSWYQQTPGQGLQFLFEYFSETQRNKGNFPGRFSGRQFSNSRSEMNVSTLELGDSALYLCASRWTVNTGELFFGEGSRLTVL.

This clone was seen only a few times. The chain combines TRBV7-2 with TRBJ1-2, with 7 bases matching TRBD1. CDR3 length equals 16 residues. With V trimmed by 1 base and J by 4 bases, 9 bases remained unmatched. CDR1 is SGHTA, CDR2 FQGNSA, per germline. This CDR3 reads CASSLDGTETFYGYTF. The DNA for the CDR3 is TGTGCCAGCAGCTTAGATGGGACAGAAACCTTCTATGGCTACACCTTC.

In DNA, the CDR3 is TGCAGCGTTGAGAAGGCGGGGGGCACTGAAGCTTTCTTT. Its protein product is CSVEKAGGTEAFF. This rearrangement joins TRBV29-1 to TRBJ1-1; TRBD1 is a possible D gene (5 bases). The CDR3 is made up of 13 amino acids. V lost 3 bases to trimming and J lost 4 bases, with 12 bases between them. Germline CDR1 is SQVTM and CDR2 is ANQGSEA.

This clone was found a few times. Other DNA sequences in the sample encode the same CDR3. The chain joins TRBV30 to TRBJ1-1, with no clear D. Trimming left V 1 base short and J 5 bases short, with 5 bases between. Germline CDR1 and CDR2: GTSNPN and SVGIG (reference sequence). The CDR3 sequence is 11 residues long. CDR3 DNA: TGTGCCTGGAGTGGGAGGACTGAAGCTTTCTTT. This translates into CAWSGRTEAFF.

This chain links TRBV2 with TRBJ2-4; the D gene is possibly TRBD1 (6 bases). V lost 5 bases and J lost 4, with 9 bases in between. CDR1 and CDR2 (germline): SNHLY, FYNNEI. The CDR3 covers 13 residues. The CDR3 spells CASSTGQKNIQYF. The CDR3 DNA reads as TGTGCCAGCAGTACCGGACAGAAAAACATTCAGTACTTC.

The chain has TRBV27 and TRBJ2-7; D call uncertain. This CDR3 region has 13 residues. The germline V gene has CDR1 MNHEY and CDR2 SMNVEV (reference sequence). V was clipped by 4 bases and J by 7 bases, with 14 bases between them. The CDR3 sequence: CASSSTLAGEQYF. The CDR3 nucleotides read TGTGCCAGCAGTTCAACCTTAGCTGGGGAGCAGTACTTC.

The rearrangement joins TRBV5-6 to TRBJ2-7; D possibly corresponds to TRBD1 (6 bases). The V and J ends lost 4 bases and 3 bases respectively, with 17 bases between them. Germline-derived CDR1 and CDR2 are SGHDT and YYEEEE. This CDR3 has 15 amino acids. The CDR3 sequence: CASSLDRGQIYEQYF. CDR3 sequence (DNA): TGTGCCAGCAGCCTGGACCGCGGACAGATCTACGAGCAGTACTTC.

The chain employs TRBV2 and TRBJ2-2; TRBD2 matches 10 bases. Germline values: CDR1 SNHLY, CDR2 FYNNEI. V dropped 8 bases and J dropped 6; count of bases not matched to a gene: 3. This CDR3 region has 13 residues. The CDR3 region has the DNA TGTGCCAGCGGTCTAGCGGGAGCCGGGGAGCTGTTTTTT. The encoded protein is CASGLAGAGELFF.